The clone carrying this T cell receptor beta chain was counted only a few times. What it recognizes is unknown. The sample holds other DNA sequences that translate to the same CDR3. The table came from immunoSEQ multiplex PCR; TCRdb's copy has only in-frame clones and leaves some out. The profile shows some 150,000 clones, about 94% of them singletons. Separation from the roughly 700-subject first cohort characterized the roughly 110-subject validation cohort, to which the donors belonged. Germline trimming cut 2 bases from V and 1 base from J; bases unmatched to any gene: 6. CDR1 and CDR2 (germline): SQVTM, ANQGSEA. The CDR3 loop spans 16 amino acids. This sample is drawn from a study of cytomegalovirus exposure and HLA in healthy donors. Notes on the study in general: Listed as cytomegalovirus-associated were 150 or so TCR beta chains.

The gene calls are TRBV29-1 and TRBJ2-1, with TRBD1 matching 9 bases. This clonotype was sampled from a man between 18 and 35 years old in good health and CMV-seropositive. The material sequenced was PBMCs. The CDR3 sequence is CSVEPPDRGSYNEQFF. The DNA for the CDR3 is TGCAGCGTTGAACCCCCCGACAGGGGGTCCTACAATGAGCAGTTCTTC.